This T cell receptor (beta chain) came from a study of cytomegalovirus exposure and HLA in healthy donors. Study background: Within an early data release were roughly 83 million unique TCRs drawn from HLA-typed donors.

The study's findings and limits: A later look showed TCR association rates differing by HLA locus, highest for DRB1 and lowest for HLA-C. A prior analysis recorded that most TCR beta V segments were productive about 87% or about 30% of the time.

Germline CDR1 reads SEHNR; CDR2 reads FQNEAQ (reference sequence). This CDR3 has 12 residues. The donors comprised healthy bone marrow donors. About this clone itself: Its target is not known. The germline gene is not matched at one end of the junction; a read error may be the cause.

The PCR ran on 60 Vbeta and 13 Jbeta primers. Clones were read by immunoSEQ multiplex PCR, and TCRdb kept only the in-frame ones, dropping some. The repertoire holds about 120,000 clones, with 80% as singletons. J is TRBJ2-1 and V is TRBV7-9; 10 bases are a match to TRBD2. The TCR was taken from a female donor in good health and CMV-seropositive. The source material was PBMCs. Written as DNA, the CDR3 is TGTTCCAGCGGGAGGGTTATAGATGAGCAGTTCTTC. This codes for CSSGRVIDEQFF.